These 18 T cell receptor beta chains were sequenced from one sample in a study of blood T cell repertoires in COVID-19 (dated by TCRdb to the early 2020s). The library was generated by the immunoSEQ multiplex PCR assay. Entries here come from immuneACCESS through TCRdb and include only in-frame sequences with V and J called. Some clones fail to appear in such tables; in the studies checked, an unresolved V gene covers under half of the shortfall, and the cause of the remainder is unknown. Counted in this sample were nearly 95,000 clones; about 80% of them appeared once. Less than 20% of the sample goes to the ten largest clones. Sequenced sample: peripheral blood. The receptors here all came from a human donor in a cohort sampled during active COVID-19.

This sequence joins TRBV6-6 and TRBJ2-1; 12 bases are a match to TRBD2. J lost 9 bases, V lost 6 bases, and 3 bases had no gene match. This CDR3 is 13 amino acids long. CDR1 is MNHNY and CDR2 is SVGAGI in the germline V gene (reference sequence). The CDR3 sequence is CASSILAGGEQFF. CDR3 DNA sequence: TGTGCCAGCAGCATACTAGCGGGGGGTGAGCAGTTCTTC.

A single count supports this clone. The chain couples TRBV2 to TRBJ1-2, with 8 positions matching TRBD1. V trimming: 2 bases; J trimming: 2 bases; junction bases outside the gene matches: 1. The length of the CDR3 is 14 residues. From germline, CDR1 is SNHLY and CDR2 FYNNEI. In DNA, the CDR3 is TGTGCCAGCAGTGAAACAGGGGGAAACTATGGCTACACCTTC. Translation gives CASSETGGNYGYTF.

This chain joins TRBV6-6 and TRBJ1-2; 10 bases fit TRBD1. Germline V gene sequence: CDR1 MNHNY, CDR2 SVGAGI (reference sequence). The CDR3 contains 14 residues. Losses at the gene ends were 0 bases for V and 5 bases for J; bases not matched to a gene: 0. This CDR3 reads CASSYSDRGYGYTF. CDR3 nucleotide sequence: TGTGCCAGCAGTTACTCGGACAGGGGGTATGGCTACACCTTC.

Ten or more counts support this clone. The chain recombines TRBV4-1 with TRBJ1-3; possible D gene TRBD1, 5 bases. The CDR3 contains 14 residues. V lost 5 bases and J 4 bases, leaving 12 bases between the germline ends. The germline V gene has CDR1 MGHRA and CDR2 YSYEKL. The CDR3 coding sequence is TGCGCCAGCAGCAGGGGAAGTTCGGGAAACACCATATATTTT. Translation gives CASSRGSSGNTIYF.

J is TRBJ1-2 and V is TRBV3-1 (or the pseudogene TRBV3-2); 7 bases agree with TRBD1. Per germline, CDR1 LGHDT and CDR2 YNNKEL (reference sequence). This CDR3 comprises 19 residues. The V gene end was trimmed by 1 base and the J gene end by 3 bases; junction bases not matched to a gene: 17. CDR3 nucleotides: TGTGCCAGCAGCCAAGGCCTCTTGCCCGGGGCCAGGGGGTACTATGGCTACACCTTC. The encoded protein is CASSQGLLPGARGYYGYTF.

This chain connects TRBV19 to TRBJ2-7; D unclear. Trimming pared 3 bases from V and 0 bases from J, leaving 9 bases between. Germline loops: CDR1 LNHDA, CDR2 SQIVND (reference sequence). The CDR3 runs to 14 residues. The CDR3 spells CASSIGVSSYEQYF. The CDR3 coding sequence is TGTGCCAGTAGTATTGGAGTGAGCTCCTACGAGCAGTACTTC.

CDR3 protein: CASSYGSSGGRGTQYF. CDR3 nucleotides: TGTGCCAGCAGTTATGGATCTAGCGGGGGCCGGGGGACCCAGTACTTC. The chain combines TRBV6-5 with TRBJ2-5, with 10 bases aligning to TRBD2. Trimming took 3 bases from V and 7 from J; bases not matched to a gene: 11. This CDR3 comprises 16 residues. CDR1 and CDR2 from the germline V gene are MNHEY and SVGAGI.

The J gene is TRBJ2-3, the V gene TRBV13; D may be TRBD1 (5 bases). Germline CDR1 is PRHDT and CDR2 is FYEKMQ (reference sequence). The CDR3 length is 13 residues. The V gene lost 5 bases and the J gene lost 3 bases, with 9 bases spanning the gap. The CDR3, as DNA: TGTGCCAGCAGCCCCCGGACAACAGATACGCAGTATTTT. It translates to CASSPRTTDTQYF.

The rearrangement joins TRBV30 to TRBJ1-1, with D maybe TRBD1 (5 bases). The germline CDR1 and CDR2 sequences are GTSNPN and SVGIG (reference sequence). This CDR3 has 13 residues. The V and J ends lost 5 bases and 4 bases respectively, with 14 bases between them. CDR3: CAWGRRAATEAFF. CDR3 nucleotides: TGTGCCTGGGGGCGCAGGGCAGCCACTGAAGCTTTCTTT.

At least ten counts were recorded for this clone. The CDR3 loop is CAWTTGGQTARGYTF. The DNA for the CDR3 is TGTGCCTGGACCACGGGAGGACAGACAGCGCGTGGCTACACCTTC. This sequence joins TRBV30 and TRBJ1-2, with TRBD1 as a possible D gene (6 bases). V was pared by 4 bases and J by 7 bases, with 22 bases between. The germline V gene has CDR1 GTSNPN and CDR2 SVGIG (reference sequence). This CDR3 region has 15 residues.

The chain is built from TRBV28 and TRBJ1-2; D uncertain. The CDR3 has 11 residues. V was shortened by 8 bases and J by 4 bases, with 8 bases between the two germline ends. CDR1 is MDHEN, CDR2 SYDVKM, per germline. The DNA of the CDR3 is TGTGCCAGCTTCCATTCCTATGGCTACACCTTC. This translates into CASFHSYGYTF.

The chain is built from TRBV4-1 and TRBJ2-1; 8 bases are a match to TRBD2. CDR1 and CDR2 from the germline V gene are MGHRA and YSYEKL. V lost 0 bases and J lost 5; bases outside the gene matches: 9. The CDR3 runs to 17 residues. The CDR3 loop is CASSQDTSRGVNNEQFF. The CDR3 DNA follows: TGCGCCAGCAGCCAAGATACCTCGCGGGGGGTGAACAATGAGCAGTTCTTC.

V is TRBV19 and J is TRBJ2-6, with 7 bases that match TRBD1. This CDR3 has 15 residues. The germline gives CDR1 LNHDA, CDR2 SQIVND (reference sequence). V shed 5 bases and J 3 bases; nucleotides not matched to a gene: 4. The chain's CDR3 is CASSPTGVGANVLTF. In nucleotides, the CDR3 is TGTGCCAGTAGTCCAACAGGGGTTGGGGCCAACGTCCTGACTTTC.

This clone was picked up a small number of times. This chain uses TRBV15 with TRBJ1-5; 10 bases map to TRBD1. This CDR3 comprises 16 residues. CDR1 LNHNV and CDR2 YYDKDF come from the germline V gene (reference sequence). Germline trimming cut 5 bases from V and 5 bases from J; bases unmatched to any gene: 9. CDR3 nucleotides: TGTGCCACCAGCGATATCCGGGACAGGGGCGATCAGCCCCAGCATTTT. This translates into CATSDIRDRGDQPQHF.

This sequence joins TRBV10-3 and TRBJ2-2; D remains ambiguous. The CDR3 is made up of 15 amino acids. Between the trimmed V and J ends, which lost 2 bases and 2 bases, there was a span of 9 bases. Looked up from germline, CDR1 is ENHRY and CDR2 is SYGVKD. CDR3: CAISEVAGNTGELFF. The DNA for the CDR3 is TGTGCCATCAGTGAGGTCGCAGGTAACACCGGGGAGCTGTTTTTT.

The chain has TRBV7-9 and TRBJ2-2, with TRBD2 matching 7 bases. The CDR3 sequence is 15 residues long. With 5 bases clipped from V and 3 bases from J, the junction kept 6 bases outside the gene matches. The V gene's germline CDR1 is SEHNR and CDR2 FQNEAQ (reference sequence). CDR3 DNA sequence: TGTGCCAGCAGCCCCTGGGGGAGGGACACCGGGGAGCTGTTTTTT. Amino acid sequence: CASSPWGRDTGELFF.

The chain combines TRBV6-6 with TRBJ1-1; unclear D gene. V was cut by 6 bases and J by 6 bases, with 14 bases left in between. CDR1 and CDR2 from the germline V gene are MNHNY and SVGAGI (reference sequence). The CDR3 consists of 13 residues. CDR3 coding DNA: TGTGCCAGCAGGTCAGGCGTTTACGCTGAAGCTTTCTTT. Protein sequence: CASRSGVYAEAFF.

The V gene is TRBV5-5, the J gene TRBJ1-4; possibly TRBD1 for D (5 bases). CDR1 and CDR2 (germline): SGHKS, YYEKEE (reference sequence). This CDR3 has 15 amino acids. V dropped 1 base and J dropped 8 bases, with 15 bases sitting between them. CDR3 bases: TGTGCCAGCAGCTTGTTGGTCAGGGTTGGAGAAAAACTGTTTTTT. This gives the protein CASSLLVRVGEKLFF.